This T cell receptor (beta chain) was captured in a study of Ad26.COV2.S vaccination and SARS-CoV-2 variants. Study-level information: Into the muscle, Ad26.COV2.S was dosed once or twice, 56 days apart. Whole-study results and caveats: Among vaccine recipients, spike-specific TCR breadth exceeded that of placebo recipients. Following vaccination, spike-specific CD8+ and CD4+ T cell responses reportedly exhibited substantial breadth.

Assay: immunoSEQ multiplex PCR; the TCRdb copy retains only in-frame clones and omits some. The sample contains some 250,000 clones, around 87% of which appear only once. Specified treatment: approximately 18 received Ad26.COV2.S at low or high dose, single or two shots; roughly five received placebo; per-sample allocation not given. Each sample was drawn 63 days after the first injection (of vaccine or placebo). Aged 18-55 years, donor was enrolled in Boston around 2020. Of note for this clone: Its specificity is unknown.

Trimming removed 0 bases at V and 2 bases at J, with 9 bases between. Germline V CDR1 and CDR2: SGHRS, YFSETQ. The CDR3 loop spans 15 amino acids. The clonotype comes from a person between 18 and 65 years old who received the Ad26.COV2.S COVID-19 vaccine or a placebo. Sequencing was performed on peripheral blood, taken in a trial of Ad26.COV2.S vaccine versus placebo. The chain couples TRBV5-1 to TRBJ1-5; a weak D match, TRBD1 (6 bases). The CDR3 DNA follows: TGCGCCAGCAGCTTGGGGACAGCTGGCAATCAGCCCCAGCATTTT. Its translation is CASSLGTAGNQPQHF.